These 20 T cell receptor beta chains share one sample of origin, sequenced in a study of blood T cell repertoires in COVID-19. Using immunoSEQ multiplex PCR, the repertoire was profiled, and TCRdb retains in-frame clones only, with some absent. The repertoire consists of 200,000 to 250,000 clones, with around nine tenths occurring once and the leading ten covering 14% to 15%. The sample comprised PBMCs or T cells enriched from blood (not recorded which). These receptors were obtained from a woman aged 45 to 65 with acute COVID-19.

Here the CDR3 DNA reads TGCAGCGCTACCGAAGACAGGTACGAGCAGTACTTC. Translating gives CSATEDRYEQYF. This sequence joins TRBV29-1 and TRBJ2-7; TRBD1 is a possible D gene (6 bases). CDR3 length: 12 residues. CDR1 and CDR2 (germline): SQVTM, ANQGSEA. Trimming took off 7 bases at V and 4 bases at J, with 14 bases between the two ends.

This clone was counted between two and nine times. The chain combines TRBV5-5 with TRBJ2-7, with 8 bases matching TRBD1. Germline CDR1 SGHKS, CDR2 YYEKEE (reference sequence). V lost 3 bases to trimming and J lost 6 bases; unmatched junction nucleotides: 2. There are 12 residues in the CDR3. The CDR3 DNA reads TGTGCCAGCAGCTGGACAGGGAGCGAGCAGTACTTC. Protein sequence: CASSWTGSEQYF.

V usage is TRBV6-5 and J usage is TRBJ2-3, with D unclear. The germline V and J ends were trimmed by 5 bases and 6 bases, with 15 bases remaining between them. CDR1 and CDR2 (germline): MNHEY, SVGAGI. This CDR3 has 14 residues. The CDR3 region is CASSPEAGSDTQYF. CDR3 in DNA: TGTGCCAGCAGTCCCGAAGCCGGGTCGGATACGCAGTATTTT.

This chain uses TRBV15 with TRBJ2-5; 11 positions agree with TRBD1. The ends lost 0 bases at V and 1 base at J; junction bases unmatched: 7. Germline lookup yields CDR1 LNHNV and CDR2 YYDKDF (reference sequence). The CDR3 extends over 18 amino acids. Here the CDR3 reads CATSRDLIGQGAQETQYF. The CDR3 bases are TGTGCCACCAGCAGAGATCTAATAGGACAGGGGGCCCAAGAGACCCAGTACTTC.

V usage is TRBV28 and J usage is TRBJ2-7; 9 bases are a match to TRBD2. This CDR3 has 13 amino acids. The ends lost 11 bases at V and 4 bases at J; junction bases unmatched: 9. Germline V gene data show CDR1 as MDHEN and CDR2 as SYDVKM. Here the CDR3 reads CAGAGGPLYEQYF. The CDR3 DNA reads TGTGCCGGCGCGGGAGGGCCGTTATACGAGCAGTACTTC.

V gene TRBV28 combines with J gene TRBJ1-5; 7 bases are a match to TRBD1. CDR1 is MDHEN and CDR2 is SYDVKM in the germline V gene. The CDR3 spans 14 residues. Unmatched junction bases numbered 7, after V lost 7 bases and J lost 4 bases. CDR3 residues: CASKGDSTNQPQHF. CDR3 DNA sequence: TGTGCCAGCAAGGGGGACAGTACGAATCAGCCCCAGCATTTT.

The genes are TRBV9 and TRBJ1-2; D may be TRBD1 (5 bases). Looked up from germline, CDR1 is SGDLS and CDR2 is YYNGEE. This CDR3 is built from 13 residues. V lost 5 bases and J lost 1, with 9 bases in between. The CDR3 DNA sequence: TGTGCCAGCAGTGATAGGGGTAACTATGGCTACACCTTC. Translation: CASSDRGNYGYTF. Based on the CDR3 plus reference TRBV9 and TRBJ1-2, the full variable domain is DSGVTQTPKHLITATGQRVTLRCSPRSGDLSVYWYQQSLDQGLQFLIQYYNGEERAKGNILERFSAQQFPDLHSELNLSSLELGDSALYFCASSDRGNYGYTFGSGTRLTVV.

CDR3 nucleotide sequence: TGCGCCAGCAGCTTAGGGCTAGCGGGTACCTACGAGCAGTACTTC. This codes for CASSLGLAGTYEQYF. The chain uses TRBV5-1 and TRBJ2-7; 8 bases match TRBD2. Germline V gene sequence: CDR1 SGHRS, CDR2 YFSETQ. This CDR3 region has 15 residues. V dropped 2 bases and J dropped 2; count of bases not matched to a gene: 6.

As concerns this clone: The CDR3 does not end in the conserved phenylalanine or tryptophan, so this is likely a read error. No DNA is shown, since the ends of the CDR3 on it are uncertain; the CDR3 is the one TCRdb lists. This sequence joins TRBV12-3 or TRBV12-4 and TRBJ1-3. The CDR3 length is 11 residues, termini included. CDR3 in amino acids: CASTLGGALYL.

A word on this clone: At one boundary the junction diverges from the germline segment, which might be a read error. The chain couples TRBV4-1 to TRBJ1-2; D gene ambiguous. Germline V gene lookup returns CDR1 MGHRA and CDR2 YSYEKL. This CDR3 is built from 12 residues. The CDR3 here is CASSRLMGRLIF. CDR3 DNA sequence: TGCGCCAGCAGCCGCCTGATGGGGAGACTCATATTC.

The rearrangement joins TRBV5-1 to TRBJ2-3; the match to TRBD2 covers 7 bases. The length of the CDR3 is 15 residues. V was clipped by 4 bases and J by 6 bases; unmatched bases: 11. Germline V lookup: CDR1 SGHRS, CDR2 YFSETQ. The CDR3 DNA is TGCGCCAGCAGCCCCGGACTAGTCCGGACCGATACGCAGTATTTT. Its translation: CASSPGLVRTDTQYF.

The chain has TRBV19 and TRBJ2-1; 9 bases match TRBD1. There are 19 residues in the CDR3. After removal of 3 bases from V and 7 bases from J, the junction contained 19 bases not matched to a gene. The germline V gene has CDR1 LNHDA and CDR2 SQIVND (reference sequence). CDR3 sequence: CASSIWTGATTEFMNEQFF. CDR3 in DNA: TGTGCCAGTAGTATCTGGACAGGGGCGACAACCGAGTTTATGAATGAGCAGTTCTTC.

This sequence joins TRBV6-5 and TRBJ2-5, with a possible D match to TRBD2 (6 bases). CDR3 length: 13 amino acids. The germline CDR1 and CDR2 sequences are MNHEY and SVGAGI. The V gene lost 8 bases and the J gene lost 3 bases, with 13 bases spanning the gap. CDR3 amino acids: CASREAGKETQYF. CDR3 sequence (DNA): TGTGCCAGCCGAGAGGCGGGAAAAGAGACCCAGTACTTC.

The V and J genes are TRBV6-4 and TRBJ2-1, with 12 bases fitting TRBD2. The CDR3 covers 15 residues. Trimming took 6 bases from V and 8 from J; bases not matched to a gene: 8. Germline V gene lookup returns CDR1 MRHNA and CDR2 SNTAGT. In DNA form, the CDR3 reads TGTGCCAGCAGCCGACTAGCGGGAGCTTCCTATGAGCAGTTCTTC. Translation gives CASSRLAGASYEQFF.

The chain uses TRBV25-1 and TRBJ2-2; unclear D gene. Germline V CDR1 and CDR2: MGHDK, SYGVNS. The CDR3 spans 15 residues. Deletions cut 3 bases from V and 1 base from J, with 9 bases between. In DNA form, the CDR3 reads TGTGCCAGCAGTGAGTCTCCGCGGAACACCGGGGAGCTGTTTTTT. Translated, it gives CASSESPRNTGELFF. Looking up the rest from reference TRBV25-1 and TRBJ2-2 gives the full variable domain: EADIYQTPRYLVIGTGKKITLECSQTMGHDKMYWYQQDPGMELHLIHYSYGVNSTEKGDLSSESTVSRIRTEHFPLTLESARPSHTSQYLCASSESPRNTGELFFGEGSRLTVL.

Written as DNA, the CDR3 is TGTGCCAGCAGCTGGACGGAGCAGGGAAGCTACGAGCAGTACTTC. Translated: CASSWTEQGSYEQYF. The chain joins TRBV5-5 to TRBJ2-7; possibly TRBD1 for D (5 bases). The CDR3 length is 15 residues. The germline V and J ends were trimmed by 3 bases and 3 bases, with 16 bases remaining between them. CDR1 SGHKS and CDR2 YYEKEE come from the germline V gene (reference sequence). The complete variable domain, with remaining parts taken from reference TRBV5-5 and TRBJ2-7, reads DAGVTQSPTHLIKTRGQQVTLRCSPISGHKSVSWYQQVLGQGPQFIFQYYEKEERGRGNFPDRFSARQFPNYSSELNVNALLLGDSALYLCASSWTEQGSYEQYFGPGTRLTVT.

The rearrangement uses TRBV9 and TRBJ2-2; TRBD2 is a possible D gene (5 bases). CDR3 size: 16 residues. Trimming took off 1 base at V and 1 base at J, with 11 bases between the two ends. CDR1 and CDR2 from the germline V gene are SGDLS and YYNGEE. CDR3 nucleotide sequence: TGTGCCAGCAGCGTAACCGCTCGGGGGAACACCGGGGAGCTGTTTTTT. It is translated as CASSVTARGNTGELFF.

The chain is built from TRBV6-2 or TRBV6-3 and TRBJ2-1, with TRBD2 identical over 15 bases. V lost 0 bases to trimming and J lost 7 bases; unmatched junction nucleotides: 16. There are 21 residues in the CDR3. Germline V CDR1 and CDR2: MNHEY, SVGEGT. CDR3 sequence (DNA): TGTGCCAGCAGTTACTCCCAGGGCGGCAGGACTAGCGGGAGGGTAGTGAATGAGCAGTTCTTC. Protein: CASSYSQGGRTSGRVVNEQFF.

The rearrangement joins TRBV14 to TRBJ1-4; unclear D gene. Between the trimmed V and J ends, which lost 2 bases and 1 base, there was a span of 8 bases. From germline, CDR1 is SGHDN and CDR2 FVKESK. The CDR3 spans 15 residues. The CDR3 coding sequence is TGTGCCAGCAGCCAACTAAGACAAACTAATGAAAAACTGTTTTTT. It is translated as CASSQLRQTNEKLFF.

The rearrangement uses TRBV27 and TRBJ2-7; 8 nucleotides agree with TRBD1. Per the germline V gene, CDR1 is MNHEY and CDR2 is SMNVEV (reference sequence). The CDR3 is 15 amino acids. V shed 5 bases, J shed 2 bases, and the junction held 8 bases outside the gene matches. DNA of the CDR3: TGTGCCAGCAGTAAGCTAGGGACAGGAGCCTACGAGCAGTACTTC. It encodes CASSKLGTGAYEQYF.